These 24 T cell receptor beta chains were all obtained from the same sample, sequenced in a study of T cells in women clearing cervical HPV infection. Clones were read by immunoSEQ multiplex PCR, and TCRdb kept only the in-frame ones, dropping some. This sample's table reports about 22,000 clones. Material for sequencing was blood buffy coat. These receptors were obtained from a woman aged 18-70 years with a cervical HPV16 infection that either progressed to CIN3+ or cleared (not recorded which).

Worth noting for this clone: The read gets to within 3 residues of the CDR3 end, and the germline J gene fills in the rest. This rearrangement joins TRBV20-1 to TRBJ2-7; the match to TRBD2 covers 8 bases. Germline CDR1 reads DFQATT; CDR2 reads SNEGSKA (reference sequence). The junction had 8 bases not matched to a gene; V was cut back by 0 bases and J by 1 base. This CDR3 is built from 16 residues. CDR3 residues: CSARDPRGRSSYEQYF. CDR3 DNA (partial): TGCAGTGCTAGAGATCCCCGCGGGAGGAGTTCCTACGAG.

Turning to this clone: The DNA ends 3 residues before the CDR3 does, and the rest of the CDR3 is filled in from the germline J gene. V usage is TRBV24-1 and J usage is TRBJ2-1; TRBD1 agrees at 8 bases. The CDR3 has 16 residues. The trim removed 8 bases at V and 0 bases at J, leaving 8 bases unmatched. Germline CDR1 KGHDR, CDR2 SFDVKD. Partial CDR3 DNA: TGTGCCACCACCCGGACAGGGCCTAGCTCCTACAATGAG. This encodes CATTRTGPSSYNE. The whole CDR3 sequence is CATTRTGPSSYNEQFF.

Remarks on this clone: The CDR3 end is not reached by the read, which stops 3 residues before it; the germline J gene fills it in. The chain is built from TRBV28 and TRBJ2-7, with 7 bases lining up with TRBD1. The CDR3 is 13 amino acids. In germline, CDR1 is MDHEN, CDR2 SYDVKM. V shed 3 bases, J shed 3 bases, and the junction held 2 bases outside the gene matches. The DNA read from the CDR3 is TGTGCCAGCAGTTTTGACAGGGTCTACGAG. Protein product: CASSFDRVYE. The entire CDR3 reads CASSFDRVYEQYF.

Details on this clone: The missing CDR3 end, 3 residues past where the read stops, is filled in from the germline J gene. This chain uses TRBV19 with TRBJ1-2, with 7 nucleotides matching TRBD1. The germline V gene encodes CDR1 LNHDA and CDR2 SQIVND (reference sequence). The V segment lost 5 bases and the J segment 3 bases; nucleotides outside the gene matches: 3. The CDR3 totals 13 residues. CDR3 DNA (partial): TGTGCCAGTAGTCGGACAGGAGACTATGGC. This codes for CASSRTGDYG. The full CDR3 is CASSRTGDYGYTF.

In the case of this clone: With the read ending 3 residues before the CDR3 end, the germline J gene is used to fill in that end. This chain uses TRBV5-1 with TRBJ2-1; 11 bases align to TRBD2. The J segment lost 6 bases and the V segment lost 2 bases, leaving 1 base of the junction unmatched. The CDR3 runs to 14 residues. The germline CDR1 and CDR2 sequences are SGHRS and YFSETQ. The covered CDR3 bases are TGCGCCAGCAGCTTAACTAGCGGGAGCAATGAG. Amino acids: CASSLTSGSNE. The complete CDR3 protein is CASSLTSGSNEQFF.

Remarks on this clone: Read data end 3 residues before the CDR3 end; the end is taken from the germline J gene. The chain carries TRBV19 and TRBJ1-4; no definite D call. The CDR3 length is 17 residues. Per germline, CDR1 LNHDA and CDR2 SQIVND (reference sequence). Trimming removed 2 bases from V and 3 bases from J, with 16 bases in between. CDR3 region: CASSIIPPNAANEKLFF. The CDR3 bases that were read are TGTGCCAGTAGTATAATCCCCCCCAATGCGGCTAATGAAAAA.

About this clone itself: From the germline J gene comes the end of the CDR3, since the read stops 3 residues before it. The chain employs TRBV30 and TRBJ1-2; TRBD1 might be the D (6 bases). In germline, CDR1 is GTSNPN, CDR2 SVGIG (reference sequence). The CDR3 loop spans 13 amino acids. V was cut by 4 bases and J by 2 bases, with 11 bases left in between. Partial CDR3 DNA: TGTGCCTGGAAGACAGGAGGGAACTATGGC. Translation gives CAWKTGGNYG. The whole CDR3 reads CAWKTGGNYGYTF.

A note on this clone: The CDR3 end lies 3 residues beyond the end of the read and is filled in from the germline J gene. V is TRBV13 and J is TRBJ2-1, with a possible D match to TRBD2 (6 bases). V lost 4 bases, J lost 5 bases, and 18 bases lay in between. CDR1 is PRHDT and CDR2 is FYEKMQ in the germline V gene (reference sequence). The CDR3 covers 16 residues. The CDR3 reads CASSSRARGGDNEQFF. The DNA read from the CDR3 is TGTGCCAGCAGCTCGAGGGCTCGGGGCGGGGACAATGAG.

To note about this clone: Read data end 3 residues before the CDR3 end; the end is taken from the germline J gene. The V call is TRBV28, the J call TRBJ2-1; 8 bases are shared with TRBD2. CDR3 length: 13 amino acids. With V trimmed by 6 bases and J by 6 bases, 4 bases remained unmatched. Germline assignment: CDR1 MDHEN and CDR2 SYDVKM. The part of the CDR3 DNA that was read is TGTGCCAGCAGGGAAGGACTAGCCAATGAG. This translates into CASREGLANE. The full CDR3 is CASREGLANEQFF.

To note about this clone: The read halts 3 residues ahead of the CDR3 end, with the missing end drawn from the germline J gene. V is TRBV5-1 and J is TRBJ2-7, with D perhaps matching TRBD1 (5 bases). Germline assignment: CDR1 SGHRS and CDR2 YFSETQ. This CDR3 contains 18 residues. Trimming shortened V by 0 bases and J by 2 bases, and 21 bases separated the two germline ends. The part of the CDR3 DNA that was read is TGCGCCAGCAGCTTGGGCAAAGGGGCGTCCGGTGACGCCTACGAG. Residues: CASSLGKGASGDAYE. The full CDR3 is CASSLGKGASGDAYEQYF.

To note about this clone: The read terminates 3 residues before the CDR3 end, so the remaining end is supplied by the germline J gene. The chain has TRBV5-1 and TRBJ2-5, with 10 bases identical to TRBD2. Germline values: CDR1 SGHRS, CDR2 YFSETQ. This CDR3 region has 17 residues. V was pared by 1 base and J by 4 bases, with 10 bases of the junction left unmatched. CDR3 sequence reads: CASSLSPVSSGRETQYF. Partial CDR3 DNA: TGCGCCAGCAGCTTGTCCCCCGTGTCTAGCGGGAGAGAGACC.

A note on this clone: Sequencing ends 3 residues short of the CDR3 end; the germline J gene provides the rest. The rearrangement links TRBV5-1 to TRBJ2-1, with D perhaps matching TRBD1 (5 bases). V dropped 3 bases and J dropped 3 bases, with 7 bases sitting between them. CDR3 length: 13 residues. Germline V gene data show CDR1 as SGHRS and CDR2 as YFSETQ. CDR3 region: CASSSGNYNEQFF. The sequenced part of the CDR3 DNA is TGCGCCAGCAGCTCAGGGAACTACAATGAG.

Regarding this clone: The read is 3 residues too short to cover the CDR3 end, so that end is filled in from the germline J gene. J is TRBJ1-2 and V is TRBV27; D may be TRBD1 (5 bases). Germline CDR1 and CDR2: MNHEY and SMNVEV (reference sequence). The ends were cut back, 2 bases at V and 7 bases at J, with 20 bases in the middle. The CDR3 loop spans 16 amino acids. CDR3 region: CASSLGEGVRHRGYTF. The covered CDR3 bases are TGTGCCAGCAGTTTAGGGGAAGGGGTTAGGCATCGTGGC.

On this clone: The CDR3 is cut off 3 residues early in the read; its end comes from the germline J gene. The rearrangement uses TRBV28 and TRBJ1-2; D remains unclear. Germline values: CDR1 MDHEN, CDR2 SYDVKM. The CDR3 is made up of 12 amino acids. Trimming took 7 bases from V and 5 from J, leaving 11 bases between them. Here the CDR3 reads CASTTPPYGYTF. The sequenced part of the CDR3 DNA is TGTGCCAGCACCACACCGCCGTATGGC.

A word on this clone: Read sequence stops 3 residues before the CDR3 end, and the germline J gene provides the missing end. Other DNA sequences in the sample encode the same CDR3. The V call is TRBV18, the J call TRBJ2-3, with D perhaps matching TRBD1 (6 bases). The CDR3 sequence is 14 residues long. The germline V gene has CDR1 KGHSH and CDR2 LQKENI. V was cut by 4 bases and J by 4 bases, with 12 bases left in between. The CDR3 here is CASSHDRKSDTQYF. Incomplete CDR3 DNA: TGTGCCAGCTCACACGACAGGAAATCAGATACG.

Regarding this clone: The sequenced fragment ends 3 residues before the CDR3 boundary, so the rest is inferred from the germline J gene. The V and J genes are TRBV7-6 and TRBJ2-5; D possibly corresponds to TRBD2 (6 bases). Trimming stripped 5 bases from V and 2 bases from J, with 9 bases between. CDR1 and CDR2 (germline): SGHVS, FNYEAQ. The CDR3 sequence is 13 residues long. The sequenced part of the CDR3 DNA is TGTGCCAGCAGCGCGGGGTTTCAAGAGACC. It encodes CASSAGFQET. The full CDR3 sequence reads CASSAGFQETQYF.

CDR3 bases read: TGCAGTGCTAGCGGGACAGATGAAAAA. Residues: CSASGTDEK. The whole CDR3 region reads CSASGTDEKLFF. This chain links TRBV20-1 with TRBJ1-4; 7 nucleotides agree with TRBD1. Coverage ceases 3 residues before the CDR3 finishes, and the germline J gene fills in the end. Germline V lookup: CDR1 DFQATT, CDR2 SNEGSKA (reference sequence). J was trimmed by 6 bases and V by 3 bases; bases with no gene match: 1. The CDR3 length is 12 residues.

In regard to this clone: The CDR3 extends 3 residues past the end of the read, so its final part is completed from the germline J gene. This sequence joins TRBV6-1 and TRBJ1-1; tentative D call: TRBD1 (6 bases). The germline V gene encodes CDR1 MNHNS and CDR2 SASEGT. Trimming stripped 3 bases from V and 3 bases from J, with 14 bases between. The CDR3 spans 15 residues. CDR3 DNA (partial): TGTGCCAGCAGTGACCGGGACACTGTCGACACTGAA. As protein: CASSDRDTVDTE. The whole CDR3 sequence reads CASSDRDTVDTEAFF.

Note on this clone: The read comes to an end 3 residues before the CDR3 does, leaving the germline J gene to fill in the end. The chain carries TRBV6-2 or TRBV6-3 and TRBJ1-1; D is uncertain. The CDR3 extends over 13 amino acids. Germline CDR1 MNHEY, CDR2 SVGEGT. The ends were cut back, 3 bases at V and 4 bases at J, with 9 bases in the middle. CDR3 DNA, as far as it was read: TGTGCCAGCAGTTATTATACAGTCACTGAA. Translated: CASSYYTVTE. The entire CDR3 protein reads CASSYYTVTEAFF.

In regard to this clone: Sequencing ends 3 residues short of the CDR3 end; the germline J gene provides the rest. The J gene is TRBJ2-1, the V gene TRBV20-1, with 11 bases aligning to TRBD2. The CDR3 loop spans 15 amino acids. J lost 7 bases, V lost 4 bases, and 9 bases had no gene match. Germline V gives CDR1 DFQATT, CDR2 SNEGSKA (reference sequence). The covered CDR3 bases are TGCAGTGCTACTCAACTAGCGGGAGTGGTAAATGAG. Translated: CSATQLAGVVNE. The whole CDR3 protein reads CSATQLAGVVNEQFF.

As to this clone: With the read ending 3 residues before the CDR3 end, the germline J gene is used to fill in that end. The rearrangement joins TRBV5-5 to TRBJ1-5; no clear D gene. V lost 3 bases to trimming and J lost 4 bases, with 11 bases between them. Per the germline V gene, CDR1 is SGHKS and CDR2 is YYEKEE (reference sequence). The CDR3 has 14 residues. CDR3 loop: CASSSLKANQPQHF. The part of the CDR3 DNA that was read is TGTGCCAGCAGCTCGCTGAAAGCAAATCAGCCC.

About this clone: Sequencing ends 3 residues short of the CDR3 end; the germline J gene provides the rest. This chain uses TRBV9 with TRBJ2-1; 7 bases are a match to TRBD1. The CDR3 sequence is 16 residues long. The V gene's germline CDR1 is SGDLS and CDR2 YYNGEE. V shed 0 bases and J 7 bases; nucleotides not matched to a gene: 10. CDR3 sequence: CASSVEAAADRNEQFF. The covered CDR3 bases are TGTGCCAGCAGCGTAGAAGCAGCGGCGGACAGGAATGAG.

Remarks on this clone: An end of the junction does not agree with germline; a read error may underlie this. Other DNA variants within this sample encode the same CDR3. The covered CDR3 bases are TGTGCCAGTAGTGAACACATATACATGAACACTGAA. This translates into CASSEHIYMNTE. The whole CDR3 reads CASSEHIYMNTEAFF. The V and J genes are TRBV6-1 and TRBJ1-1, with D unresolved. The observed sequence ends 3 residues before the CDR3 terminus, with the missing tail filled in from the germline J gene. CDR3 length equals 15 residues. Germline loops: CDR1 MNHNS, CDR2 SASEGT.

In regard to this clone: The read falls 3 residues short of the CDR3 end, and the missing part is taken from the germline J gene. V and J are TRBV6-1 and TRBJ1-5, with D maybe TRBD1 (5 bases). The CDR3 contains 15 residues. Trimming stripped 4 bases from V and 0 bases from J, with 10 bases between. Germline V CDR1 and CDR2: MNHNS, SASEGT. CDR3 bases read: TGTGCCAGCAGTGTACAGGCTAATAGCAATCAGCCC. As protein: CASSVQANSNQP. The whole CDR3 sequence reads CASSVQANSNQPQHF.